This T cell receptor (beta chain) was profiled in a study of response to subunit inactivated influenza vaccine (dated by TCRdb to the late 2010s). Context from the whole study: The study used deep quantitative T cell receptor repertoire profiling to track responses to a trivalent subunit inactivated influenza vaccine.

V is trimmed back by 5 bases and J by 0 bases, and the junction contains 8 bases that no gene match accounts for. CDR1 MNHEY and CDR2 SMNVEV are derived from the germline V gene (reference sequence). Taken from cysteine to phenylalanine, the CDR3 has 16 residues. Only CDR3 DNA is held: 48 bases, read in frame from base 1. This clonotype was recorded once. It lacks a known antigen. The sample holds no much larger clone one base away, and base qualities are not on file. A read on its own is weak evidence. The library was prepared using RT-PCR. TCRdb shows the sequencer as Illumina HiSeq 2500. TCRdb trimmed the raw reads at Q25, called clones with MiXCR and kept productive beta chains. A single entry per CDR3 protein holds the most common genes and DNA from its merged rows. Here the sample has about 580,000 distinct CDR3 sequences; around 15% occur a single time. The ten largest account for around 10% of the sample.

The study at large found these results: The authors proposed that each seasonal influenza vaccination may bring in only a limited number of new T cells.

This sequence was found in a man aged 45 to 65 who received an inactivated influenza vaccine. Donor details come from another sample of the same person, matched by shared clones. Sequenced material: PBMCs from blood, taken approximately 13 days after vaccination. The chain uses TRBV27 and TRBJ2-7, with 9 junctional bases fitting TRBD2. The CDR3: CASSPVAGASSYEQYF. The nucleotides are TGTGCCAGCAGTCCCGTAGCGGGGGCGAGCTCCTACGAGCAGTACTTC.